The rows below give T cell receptor beta chains drawn from one sample of a study of blood T cell repertoires in COVID-19. Method: immunoSEQ multiplex PCR; TCRdb's copy keeps in-frame clones and lacks some. This table holds 250,000 to 300,000 clones, approximately 81% found once. Sequenced input: peripheral blood. The receptors originated from a man aged 60-69 years with acute or convalescent COVID-19. The CDR3 runs from the conserved cysteine through the conserved F or W. The D gene is left open where the match is weak. Rows may omit the clone size; those that give it use once, few, many or a size class.

size: .
D: TRBD2
V: TRBV10-3
J: TRBJ2-7
CDR3: CAISRTSGAYEQYF
DNA: TGTGCCATCAGCAGGACTAGCGGAGCCTACGAGCAGTACTTC

size: .
D: .
V: TRBV3-1/TRBV3-2
J: TRBJ1-1
CDR3: CASSRGGTEAFF
DNA: TGTGCCAGCAGCCGGGGGGGCACTGAAGCTTTCTTT

size: .
D: .
V: TRBV6-9
J: TRBJ1-5
CDR3: CASSSIPTPYSNQPQHF
DNA: TGTGCCAGCAGTTCCATTCCAACACCGTATAGCAATCAGCCCCAGCATTTT

size: .
D: TRBD1
V: TRBV18
J: TRBJ1-4
CDR3: CASSPDRRATNEKLFF
DNA: TGTGCCAGCTCGCCGGACAGGAGAGCAACTAATGAAAAACTGTTTTTT

size: .
D: .
V: TRBV7-2
J: TRBJ2-5
CDR3: CASSSPLGETQYF
DNA: TGTGCCAGCAGCTCCCCGCTCGGGGAGACCCAGTACTTC

size: .
D: .
V: TRBV5-1
J: TRBJ2-7
CDR3: CASSLRGTTDYEQYF
DNA: TGCGCCAGCAGCTTGAGGGGGACTACCGACTACGAGCAGTACTTC

size: .
D: .
V: TRBV3-1/TRBV3-2
J: TRBJ2-7
CDR3: CASSNTGTWGEQYF
DNA: TGTGCCAGCAGTAATACAGGGACCTGGGGCGAGCAGTACTTC

size: .
D: TRBD2
V: TRBV27
J: TRBJ2-7
CDR3: CASRRGTSGRNEQYF
DNA: TGTGCCAGCAGGCGTGGGACTAGCGGGAGAAACGAGCAGTACTTC

size: .
D: TRBD2
V: TRBV19
J: TRBJ2-3
CDR3: CASSIDRGGAQYF
DNA: TGTGCCAGTAGTATAGATCGCGGGGGTGCGCAGTATTTT

size: .
D: TRBD2
V: TRBV11-2
J: TRBJ2-5
CDR3: CASSLERGGETQYF
DNA: TGTGCCAGCAGCTTAGAACGCGGGGGAGAGACCCAGTACTTC

size: .
D: TRBD1
V: TRBV6-4
J: TRBJ2-3
CDR3: CASSDVGTGIDTQYF
DNA: TGTGCCAGCAGTGACGTTGGGACAGGGATAGATACGCAGTATTTT

size: .
D: TRBD1
V: TRBV28
J: TRBJ1-1
CDR3: CASRGRGTSGNTEAFF
DNA: TGTGCCAGCAGAGGCAGGGGGACGTCCGGGAACACTGAAGCTTTCTTT

size: .
D: TRBD1
V: TRBV5-1
J: TRBJ1-4
CDR3: CASSLSAPGQGNEKLFF
DNA: TGCGCCAGCAGCTTGTCGGCCCCGGGACAGGGAAATGAAAAACTGTTTTTT

size: .
D: .
V: TRBV2
J: TRBJ1-1
CDR3: CASSGEGTNTEAFF
DNA: TGTGCCAGCAGTGGGGAGGGGACGAACACTGAAGCTTTCTTT

size: .
D: TRBD1
V: TRBV15
J: TRBJ1-5
CDR3: CATSTDRDQPQHF
DNA: TGTGCCACCAGCACCGACAGGGATCAGCCCCAGCATTTT

size: few
D: .
V: TRBV6-5
J: TRBJ1-1
CDR3: CASRESTVSTEAFF
DNA: TGTGCCAGCAGGGAGTCGACGGTGAGCACTGAAGCTTTCTTT

size: few
D: .
V: TRBV21-1
J: TRBJ2-2
CDR3: CASSLDRGDRVAGELFF
DNA: TGTGCCAGCAGCCTTGACAGGGGCGATCGAGTGGCCGGGGAGCTGTTTTTT

size: .
D: TRBD1
V: TRBV19
J: TRBJ2-1
CDR3: CATGTGGLSYNEQFF
DNA: TGTGCCACAGGGACAGGGGGTCTCTCCTACAATGAGCAGTTCTTC

size: .
D: .
V: TRBV29-1
J: TRBJ2-5
CDR3: CSVVGREETQYF
DNA: TGCAGCGTTGTGGGCAGAGAAGAGACCCAGTACTTC

size: few
D: .
V: TRBV20-1
J: TRBJ2-7
CDR3: CSAERSYEQYF
DNA: TGCAGTGCGGAGAGGTCCTACGAGCAGTACTTC

size: .
D: TRBD1
V: TRBV2
J: TRBJ2-5
CDR3: CASSAQTGGGRTQYF
DNA: TGTGCCAGCAGTGCACAGACAGGGGGGGGGAGGACCCAGTACTTC

size: .
D: TRBD2
V: TRBV6-5
J: TRBJ2-1
CDR3: CASRGLVGEQFF
DNA: TGTGCCAGCAGGGGACTAGTCGGTGAGCAGTTCTTC

size: .
D: TRBD2
V: TRBV7-2
J: TRBJ2-3
CDR3: CASSHTSGSADTQYF
DNA: TGTGCCAGCAGCCATACTAGCGGGAGTGCAGATACGCAGTATTTT

size: .
D: TRBD1
V: TRBV6-5
J: TRBJ1-4
CDR3: CASSSQGALFF
DNA: TGTGCCAGCAGTTCTCAGGGGGCGTTGTTTTTT

size: .
D: .
V: TRBV9
J: TRBJ2-1
CDR3: CASSEEGTYNEQFF
DNA: TGTGCCAGCAGCGAGGAGGGAACTTACAATGAGCAGTTCTTC

size: .
D: .
V: TRBV18
J: TRBJ2-5
CDR3: CASSPPNKGIWETQYF
DNA: TGTGCCAGCTCACCACCCAATAAGGGGATCTGGGAGACCCAGTACTTC

size: .
D: .
V: TRBV4-3
J: TRBJ2-3
CDR3: CASSQRAQGTDTQYF
DNA: TGCGCCAGCAGCCAAAGGGCACAGGGAACAGATACGCAGTATTTT

size: .
D: .
V: TRBV18
J: TRBJ2-3
CDR3: CASSPPGRGGTDTQYF
DNA: TGTGCCAGCTCGCCACCGGGGCGGGGTGGCACAGATACGCAGTATTTT

size: few
D: .
V: TRBV6-5
J: TRBJ1-5
CDR3: CASRGGGSRPQHF
DNA: TGTGCCAGCAGAGGGGGGGGGTCCCGTCCCCAGCATTTT

size: .
D: TRBD2
V: TRBV6-2/TRBV6-3
J: TRBJ2-3
CDR3: CASSYRAGGLIPHTDTQYF
DNA: TGTGCCAGCAGTTATCGAGCGGGGGGATTGATTCCCCACACAGATACGCAGTATTTT

size: .
D: TRBD1
V: TRBV3-1/TRBV3-2
J: TRBJ1-3
CDR3: CASSQADRGRRQGNTIYF
DNA: TGTGCCAGCAGCCAAGCTGACAGGGGGCGGCGGCAGGGAAACACCATATATTTT

size: .
D: TRBD1
V: TRBV9
J: TRBJ1-2
CDR3: CASSFRQGNLYGYTF
DNA: TGTGCCAGCAGTTTTCGACAGGGGAACCTCTATGGCTACACCTTC

size: .
D: .
V: TRBV5-1
J: TRBJ2-7
CDR3: CASSPVYEQYF
DNA: TGCGCCAGCAGCCCGGTATACGAGCAGTACTTC

size: .
D: TRBD2
V: TRBV7-9
J: TRBJ2-3
CDR3: CASSPGGAVDTQYF
DNA: TGTGCCAGCAGCCCGGGGGGGGCGGTAGATACGCAGTATTTT

size: .
D: TRBD2
V: TRBV15
J: TRBJ2-1
CDR3: CATSREGLAREQFF
DNA: TGTGCCACCAGCAGGGAAGGACTAGCGAGAGAGCAGTTCTTC

size: .
D: TRBD1
V: TRBV18
J: TRBJ1-5
CDR3: CASSPTGAGGNQPQHF
DNA: TGTGCCAGCTCACCGACAGGGGCTGGAGGTAATCAGCCCCAGCATTTT

size: .
D: .
V: TRBV5-1
J: TRBJ2-2
CDR3: CASSQREGTGELFF
DNA: TGCGCCAGCAGCCAGAGAGAGGGTACCGGGGAGCTGTTTTTT

size: .
D: TRBD1
V: TRBV6-6
J: TRBJ2-7
CDR3: CASSLGVGQGPYEQYF
DNA: TGTGCCAGCAGCCTAGGGGTTGGACAGGGCCCCTACGAGCAGTACTTC

size: .
D: TRBD1
V: TRBV29-1
J: TRBJ2-6
CDR3: CSVRDRGSGANVLTF
DNA: TGCAGCGTGAGGGACAGGGGGTCTGGGGCCAACGTCCTGACTTTC

size: .
D: .
V: TRBV29-1
J: TRBJ2-5
CDR3: CSVVPRHSQETQYF
DNA: TGCAGCGTTGTGCCCAGGCACAGCCAAGAGACCCAGTACTTC

size: .
D: TRBD1
V: TRBV9
J: TRBJ1-3
CDR3: CASSTRDSRSSGNTIYF
DNA: TGTGCCAGCAGCACTCGGGACAGCCGAAGCTCTGGAAACACCATATATTTT

size: .
D: TRBD2
V: TRBV6-5
J: TRBJ2-7
CDR3: CAVRTSGSPWEQYF
DNA: TGTGCCGTACGTACTAGCGGGAGTCCCTGGGAGCAGTACTTC

size: .
D: TRBD1
V: TRBV15
J: TRBJ2-6
CDR3: CATSREGQGASGANVLTF
DNA: TGTGCCACCAGCAGAGAGGGACAGGGGGCTTCTGGGGCCAACGTCCTGACTTTC

size: .
D: .
V: TRBV19
J: TRBJ2-5
CDR3: CASSHTSGVLVHF
DNA: TGTGCCAGTAGTCACACCTCAGGGGTTCTGGTGCACTTC

size: .
D: TRBD1
V: TRBV5-4
J: TRBJ2-1
CDR3: CASTERQGARNEQFF
DNA: TGTGCCAGCACCGAAAGGCAGGGGGCGCGTAATGAGCAGTTCTTC

size: .
D: TRBD2
V: TRBV28
J: TRBJ2-3
CDR3: CASSLSSGIADTQYF
DNA: TGTGCCAGCAGTTTATCCAGCGGGATCGCAGATACGCAGTATTTT

size: .
D: .
V: TRBV3-1/TRBV3-2
J: TRBJ1-2
CDR3: CASSPLGDGYTF
DNA: TGTGCCAGCAGCCCCCTCGGAGATGGCTACACCTTC

size: .
D: TRBD2
V: TRBV12-5
J: TRBJ2-7
CDR3: CASGLGERLAGVEYGYEQYF
DNA: TGTGCTAGTGGTTTGGGGGAGAGACTAGCGGGAGTGGAATACGGCTACGAGCAGTACTTC

size: few
D: .
V: TRBV29-1
J: TRBJ1-3
CDR3: CSVAGDSSGNTIYF
DNA: TGCAGCGTTGCGGGGGATAGCTCTGGAAACACCATATATTTT

size: .
D: .
V: TRBV6-2/TRBV6-3
J: TRBJ2-5
CDR3: CASSYTRWGAQYF
DNA: TGTGCCAGCAGTTACACCCGCTGGGGGGCCCAGTACTTC

size: .
D: TRBD2
V: TRBV19
J: TRBJ2-7
CDR3: CASSGSGGGSSYEQYF
DNA: TGTGCCAGTAGCGGGTCGGGGGGAGGGTCCTCCTACGAGCAGTACTTC

size: .
D: .
V: TRBV2
J: TRBJ2-7
CDR3: CASSQTGTLRQYF
DNA: TGTGCCAGCAGTCAGACAGGAACCCTTAGGCAGTACTTC

size: .
D: .
V: TRBV5-8
J: TRBJ1-3
CDR3: CASSPRRSSGNTIYF
DNA: TGTGCCAGCAGCCCACGGAGAAGCTCTGGAAACACCATATATTTT